The 17 T cell receptor beta chains below were found in one sample sequenced in a study of human T cells and chemical hapten exposure. Each CDR3 protein is one row after TCRdb ran MiXCR on the RACE reads. The table includes 85,000 to 95,000 distinct CDR3 sequences, about 10% detected once. The time point was: patch test 2, 6 weeks after DPC sensitization. Treatment reported: therapeutic diphenylcyclopropenone sensitization with weekly scalp DPC. Sequencing used whole blood, obtained in connection with sensitization to the hapten diphenylcyclopropenone (DPC). These receptors all stem from a man aged 40-49 years with alopecia areata. Some clones in this sample may be carry-over from other donors' samples.

This clonotype occurred many times. The rearrangement uses TRBV9 and TRBJ1-1; unclear D gene. Trimming pared 6 bases from V and 3 bases from J, leaving 9 bases between. Germline V lookup: CDR1 SGDLS, CDR2 YYNGEE. The CDR3 spans 12 residues. This CDR3 reads CASTGVDTEAFF. CDR3 nucleotides: TGTGCCAGCACCGGGGTCGACACTGAAGCTTTCTTT.

This clonotype was detected only a few times. The V gene is TRBV29-1, the J gene TRBJ2-5, with 11 bases aligning to TRBD2. V lost 3 bases to trimming and J lost 6 bases; unmatched junction nucleotides: 9. The CDR3 contains 15 residues. CDR1 SQVTM and CDR2 ANQGSEA come from the germline V gene. CDR3 in DNA: TGCAGCGTTGACTCCGGACTAGCGGGCAAGAAGACCCAGTACTTC. Protein: CSVDSGLAGKKTQYF.

The rearrangement links TRBV29-1 to TRBJ2-1; either TRBD1 or TRBD2 may fit D (5 bases each). CDR1 and CDR2 from the germline V gene are SQVTM and ANQGSEA. The CDR3 contains 13 residues. Trimming left V 7 bases short and J 1 base short, with 11 bases between. CDR3 sequence (DNA): TGCAGCGGGGACGTCGGGTCCTACAATGAGCAGTTCTTC. Translation gives CSGDVGSYNEQFF.

The V gene is TRBV9, the J gene TRBJ2-1; TRBD1 aligns across 7 bases. This CDR3 spans 15 amino acids. From germline, CDR1 is SGDLS and CDR2 YYNGEE. V lost 4 bases and J lost 6; bases outside the gene matches: 10. CDR3 region: CASSPLVAGGNEQFF. DNA of the CDR3: TGTGCCAGCAGCCCCTTGGTGGCAGGGGGCAATGAGCAGTTCTTC.

Many counts were recorded for this clonotype. This sequence joins TRBV29-1 and TRBJ1-2; D perhaps matches TRBD1 (6 bases). With 4 bases removed from V and 4 bases from J, the gap between germline ends came to 16 bases. The germline V gene encodes CDR1 SQVTM and CDR2 ANQGSEA. The CDR3 sequence is 14 residues long. CDR3 sequence: CSVVLGARSYGYTF. The CDR3 DNA reads as TGCAGCGTTGTTTTGGGGGCGCGGTCCTATGGCTACACCTTC.

This clonotype has just a few counts. The rearrangement joins TRBV4-2 to TRBJ2-4; the D is unclear. Germline CDR1 and CDR2: LGHNA and YNFKEQ. V lost 1 base, J lost 7 bases, and 17 bases lay in between. This CDR3 contains 16 residues. The CDR3 DNA sequence: TGTGCCAGCAGCCAAGGTAGCCCTTTATCGGAGAACATTCAGTACTTC. Translated, it gives CASSQGSPLSENIQYF.

In its sample, this clonotype was seen many times. The rearrangement joins TRBV28 to TRBJ1-4, with a possible D match to TRBD1 (5 bases). The germline gives CDR1 MDHEN, CDR2 SYDVKM. The CDR3 sequence is 15 residues long. Trimming pared 1 base from V and 4 bases from J, leaving 10 bases between. This chain's CDR3 is CASSLSGGNNEKLFF. Here the CDR3 DNA reads TGTGCCAGCAGTTTATCGGGGGGTAATAATGAAAAACTGTTTTTT.

This clonotype showed up just a few times. The chain joins TRBV3-1 to TRBJ2-5; 14 nucleotides agree with TRBD2. V lost 3 bases to trimming and J lost 5 bases; unmatched junction nucleotides: 14. Germline V lookup: CDR1 LGHDT, CDR2 YNNKEL (reference sequence). There are 19 residues in the CDR3. This CDR3 is CASSHLIILGLAGEETQYF. The DNA for the CDR3 is TGTGCCAGCAGCCATCTTATCATTTTGGGACTAGCGGGAGAGGAGACCCAGTACTTC.

This chain links TRBV25-1 with TRBJ2-3; tentative D call: TRBD2 (5 bases). Trimming removed 1 base at V and 2 bases at J, with 10 bases between. The CDR3 has 15 amino acids. Germline CDR1 and CDR2: MGHDK and SYGVNS. This CDR3 reads CASSESPSFTDTQYF. The CDR3 region has the DNA TGTGCCAGCAGTGAATCGCCTAGCTTCACAGATACGCAGTATTTT.

This clonotype was seen at least ten times. The chain employs TRBV4-3 and TRBJ1-6; possible D gene TRBD1, 5 bases. V lost 5 bases, J lost 10 bases, and 15 bases lay in between. The CDR3 extends over 14 amino acids. Germline V lookup: CDR1 LGHNA, CDR2 YSLEER. CDR3 sequence reads: CASSEGSQGSPLHF. The CDR3 DNA is TGCGCCAGCAGCGAAGGGTCCCAGGGATCACCCCTCCACTTT.

The chain is built from TRBV6-5 and TRBJ2-1; D gene ambiguous. CDR3 length: 14 amino acids. V was trimmed by 6 bases and J by 1 base, leaving 10 bases between them. CDR1 is MNHEY and CDR2 is SVGAGI in the germline V gene. CDR3 sequence: CASSPMGSYNEQFF. Here the CDR3 DNA reads TGTGCCAGCAGCCCCATGGGGTCCTACAATGAGCAGTTCTTC.

This clonotype was seen many times. This sequence joins TRBV7-8 and TRBJ2-2; tentatively, D is TRBD1 or TRBD2 (5 bases each). The CDR3 spans 14 residues. Germline V CDR1 and CDR2: SGHVS, FQNEAQ. The V and J ends lost 2 bases and 6 bases respectively, with 10 bases between them. For the CDR3, the DNA is TGTGCCAGCAGCTTAATGATGGGGGCCGGGGAGCTGTTTTTT. This translates into CASSLMMGAGELFF.

In its sample, this clonotype was seen a few times. This sequence joins TRBV7-2 and TRBJ2-3; D gene unclear. There are 14 residues in the CDR3. V lost 2 bases to trimming and J lost 2 bases, with 8 bases between them. Germline CDR1 and CDR2: SGHTA and FQGNSA. The CDR3 nucleotides read TGTGCCAGCAGCTTAAGTAGAGACACAGATACGCAGTATTTT. Protein sequence: CASSLSRDTDTQYF.

There are many counts of this clonotype. This sequence joins TRBV29-1 and TRBJ2-3; D not certain. CDR3 length equals 11 residues. Trimming took 4 bases from V and 11 from J, leaving 13 bases between them. Germline loops: CDR1 SQVTM, CDR2 ANQGSEA. CDR3 bases: TGCAGCGTTGCTGGCGATTCTGTGCAGTATTTT. Amino acid sequence: CSVAGDSVQYF.

This clonotype was found a few times. The rearrangement links TRBV6-5 to TRBJ2-7; D is uncertain. V shed 8 bases and J shed 2 bases, with 13 bases lying between them. The CDR3 covers 13 residues. Per the germline V gene, CDR1 is MNHEY and CDR2 is SVGAGI. CDR3 in amino acids: CASGDPPPYEQYV. In DNA form, the CDR3 reads TGTGCCAGCGGAGATCCCCCTCCCTACGAGCAGTACGTC.

This clonotype has just a few counts. The genes are TRBV4-1 and TRBJ2-1; 11 bases line up with TRBD2. The CDR3 spans 20 residues. Germline V gives CDR1 MGHRA, CDR2 YSYEKL. V dropped 3 bases and J dropped 0; count of bases not matched to a gene: 13. CDR3 sequence reads: CASSHPPPGLAASSYNEQFF. In DNA, the CDR3 is TGCGCCAGCAGCCACCCCCCACCGGGACTAGCGGCAAGCTCCTACAATGAGCAGTTCTTC.

V gene TRBV6-2 or TRBV6-3 combines with J gene TRBJ2-7, with D possibly TRBD1 on 5 matching bases. Germline V gene sequence: CDR1 MNHEY, CDR2 SVGEGT. CDR3 length: 16 amino acids. V was cut by 3 bases and J by 3 bases, with 18 bases left in between. For the CDR3, the DNA is TGTGCCAGCAGTTATAGAATTTTTAGGGGAAACTACGAGCAGTACTTC. Translated: CASSYRIFRGNYEQYF.